This entry concerns a single TCR beta chain. What it binds is unknown. Trimming shortened V by 0 bases and J by 0 bases, and 12 bases separated the two germline ends. The CDR3 runs 17 residues. From germline, CDR1 is MGHRA and CDR2 YSYEKL. The sample belongs to a study of shared clonotypes between healthy human individuals. Study background: Researchers drew samples from a couple of women and a few men aged 18 to 49. Study-wide results and caveats: Some clonotypes were shared by all four sorted-subset donors, while others were not shared. The non-shared ones had lower generation probabilities than the shared ones.

Genomic DNA from each subset was divided evenly over several immunoSEQ plates. TCRdb's table, derived via immunoSEQ multiplex PCR, lists solely in-frame clones and lacks some. The repertoire includes around 600,000 clones, almost 97% of them detected once, and around 0.057% sits in the top ten. Splitting the CD4+ cells yielded a CD45RA+ naive subset and a CD45RA-negative memory subset. The genes are TRBV4-1 and TRBJ1-3; no clear D. The origin of this receptor is a woman younger than 45 in good health. Sequencing was performed on naive CD4+ T cells sorted from blood. Sample subset: CD45RA+ positively selected. CDR3 sequence (DNA): TGCGCCAGCAGCCAAGAGATTTCGCGCAGCTCTGGAAACACCATATATTTT. This codes for CASSQEISRSSGNTIYF.